This T cell receptor (beta chain) was recorded in a study of shared clonotypes between healthy human individuals (dated by TCRdb to between 2020 and 2021). Background on the whole study: A couple of women and three men aged 18 to 49 years were included in the cohort. Per donor, three plates each were used for CD4 naive and CD4 memory, two for CD8 naive, and one for CD8 memory. To estimate repertoire size and how much clonotypes are shared between individuals, the study performed deep sequencing of blood TCR repertoires from about five healthy adults. To increase sequencing depth and limit assay-specific biases, different laboratories used diverse techniques to prepare libraries and sequence TCR repertoires. Per donor, leukapheresis produced somewhere between about 0.85 and 8.9 billion PBMCs. General study outcomes and caveats: Higher generation probabilities were observed for clonotypes shared by all four sorted-subset donors than for non-shared clonotypes. Naive subsets generally had larger estimated clonotype richness than memory subsets. Across four donors, approximately 5% of naive CD4, over 3% of naive CD8, about 2.3% of memory CD4, and around 0.4% of memory CD8 clonotypes were shared. Pairwise subsampling led to the expectation that sequencing depth would affect the degree of clonotype sharing among donors. Incomplete sequencing was indicated by rarefaction of sorted-subset datasets, despite the large sequencing depth. The genetic and exposure-history diversity represented was limited by the small number of donors. Sampling was limited to blood, and TCR repertoires in tissue likely differ from TCR repertoires in blood.

TCR CDR3 regions were amplified from genomic DNA by multiplex PCR using the deep immunoSEQ assay. For each cell subset, the extracted genomic DNA was distributed evenly across all wells of several immunoSEQ 96-well plates, and each plate served as one replicate. For sorted subsets, approximately 210 ng genomic DNA, equal to 30,000 or so T cell genomes, was loaded into each replicate PCR. Purified libraries were quantified with a Qubit 3.0 fluorometer, sized on a Bioanalyzer 2100, and re-quantified with the KAPA Library Quantification kit. A separate single-read 150-cycle Illumina NextSeq 550 flow cell was used to sequence each immunoSEQ 96-well plate. On the study's bioinformatics: Because the immunoSEQ output included only junctional sequences and no quality scores, the filtering could not be the same as the filtering used for full-length reads. To assign V/J genes and CDR3, sequences were annotated against IMGT germline references using PyIR, a Python wrapper for IgBLAST v1.9. Reads with weak V/J assignments (E-value above 1e-6), missing CDR3, stop codons, out-of-frame junctions, or ambiguous translated residues were removed. V3J clonotypes were defined as sequences sharing the same inferred V gene, J gene, and CDR3 amino acid sequence. Percentage overlap between repertoires was calculated by dividing the number of shared unique clonotypes by the size of the smaller repertoire. Three approaches were used to assess repertoire richness: RTK rarefaction, the Chao1 estimator, and Recon v2.1 estimates of unobserved clonotypes. OLGA was used to compute generation probabilities for all TCRbeta clonotypes that the gDNA method yielded from a handful of donors. Imported from immuneACCESS, the table was reduced by TCRdb to in-frame sequences with V and J called. These copies leave out some clones; in studies compared against another copy, an unresolved V gene accounts for under half, and the cause of the remainder is not known. Clonal size and the V and J genes are those of that table, whereas D and trimming came from the DNA. The sample includes some 1.5 million clones, with 95% to 99% observed a single time. Around 0.47% of the sample is in the top ten clones.

On this clone itself: Its antigen is currently not known. The sample holds no much larger clone one base away, and base qualities are not on file.

Healthy HIV-negative adults with no recently reported acute infections or vaccinations were included as donors. Every donor was a Caucasian adult living in Nashville, Tennessee, USA. CD4+ T cells were enriched by magnetic negative selection, after which naive cells were positively selected on CD45RA and the negative fraction was taken as the memory subset. After blood collection by leukapheresis, PBMCs were isolated using Ficoll-Histopaque density gradient centrifugation and then cryopreserved in the vapor phase of liquid nitrogen. Analytical flow cytometry was used to check the purity and quantity of each magnetically sorted T cell population. Genomic DNA was isolated from every sorted fraction and measured by UV absorbance on a Nanodrop 2000c. There are 18 amino acids in the CDR3, from cysteine to phenylalanine inclusive. The kept DNA is CDR3 alone, 54 bases in frame from the first base.

This receptor was obtained from a man aged 25 to 45 in good health. The chain employs TRBV12-2 and TRBJ2-4; the D call TRBD1 from the table was never checked on the DNA. TRBV12-2 is listed as a pseudogene. Sequences were obtained from naive CD4+ T cells sorted from blood. The meaning of the sample's cell subset or site label: CD45RA+ positively selected. In nucleotides, the sequence is TGTGCAAGTCGCTTAGCCGCATTCCGGGACAAGGCCAAAAACATTCAGTACTTC. It specifies CASRLAAFRDKAKNIQYF.